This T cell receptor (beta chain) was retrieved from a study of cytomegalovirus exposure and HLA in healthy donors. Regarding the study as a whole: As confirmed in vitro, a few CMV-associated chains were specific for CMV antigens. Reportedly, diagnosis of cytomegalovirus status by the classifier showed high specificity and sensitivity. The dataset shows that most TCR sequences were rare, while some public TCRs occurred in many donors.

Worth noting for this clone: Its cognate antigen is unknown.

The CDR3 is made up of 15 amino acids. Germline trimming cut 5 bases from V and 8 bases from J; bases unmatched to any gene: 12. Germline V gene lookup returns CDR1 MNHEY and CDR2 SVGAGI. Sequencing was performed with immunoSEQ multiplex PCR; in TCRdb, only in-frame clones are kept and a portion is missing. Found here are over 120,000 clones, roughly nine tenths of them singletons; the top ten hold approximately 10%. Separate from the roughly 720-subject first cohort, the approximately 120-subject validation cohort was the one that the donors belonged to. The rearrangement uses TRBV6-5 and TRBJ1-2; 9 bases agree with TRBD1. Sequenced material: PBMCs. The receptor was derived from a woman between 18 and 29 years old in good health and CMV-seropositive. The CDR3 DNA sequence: TGTGCCAGCAGTGGCAACCCGGGACAGGGTCGGGGCTACACCTTC. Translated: CASSGNPGQGRGYTF.